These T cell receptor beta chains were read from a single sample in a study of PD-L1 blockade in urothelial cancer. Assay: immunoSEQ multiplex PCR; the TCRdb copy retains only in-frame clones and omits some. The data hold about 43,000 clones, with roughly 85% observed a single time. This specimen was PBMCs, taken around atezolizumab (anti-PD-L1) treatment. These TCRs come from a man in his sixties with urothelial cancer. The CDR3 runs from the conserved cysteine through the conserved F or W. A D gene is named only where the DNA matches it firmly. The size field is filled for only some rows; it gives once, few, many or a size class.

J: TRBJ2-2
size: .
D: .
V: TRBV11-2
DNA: TGTGCCAGCAGCCGGCGGGGGAACACCGGGGAGCTGTTTTTT
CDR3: CASSRRGNTGELFF

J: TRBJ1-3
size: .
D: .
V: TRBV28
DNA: TGTGCCAGCACACCAGGCCCGCGATCTGGAAACACCATATATTTT
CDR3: CASTPGPRSGNTIYF

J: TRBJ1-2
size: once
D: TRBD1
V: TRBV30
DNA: TGTGCCTGCGGGACAGGGGTCCGCTATGGCTACACCTTC
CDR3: CACGTGVRYGYTF

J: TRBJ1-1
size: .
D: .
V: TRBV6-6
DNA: TGTGCCAGCAGATGGGGAGACACTGAAGCTTTCTTT
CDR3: CASRWGDTEAFF

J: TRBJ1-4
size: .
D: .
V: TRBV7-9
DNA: TGTGCCAGCAGCTTTCTAGGGGAAAATGAAAAACTGTTTTTT
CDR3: CASSFLGENEKLFF

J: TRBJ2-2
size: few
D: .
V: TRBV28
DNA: TGTGCCAGCAGTTTACAGGACAGAAACACCGGGGAGCTGTTTTTT
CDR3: CASSLQDRNTGELFF

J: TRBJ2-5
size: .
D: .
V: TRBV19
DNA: TGTGCCAGTAGATCTACAGGGGAGACCCAGTACTTC
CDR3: CASRSTGETQYF

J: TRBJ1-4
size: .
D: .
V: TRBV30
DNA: TGTGCCTGGAGTGGAGGGGGTAATGAAAAACTGTTTTTT
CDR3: CAWSGGGNEKLFF

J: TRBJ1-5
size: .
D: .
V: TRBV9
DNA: TGTGCCAGCAGCGTACGGGGTGAGGGCCAGCCCCAGCATTTT
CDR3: CASSVRGEGQPQHF

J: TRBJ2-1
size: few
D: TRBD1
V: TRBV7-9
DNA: TGTGCCAGCAGCCACCGTGGACAGGGGAGGAATGAGCAGTTCTTC
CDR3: CASSHRGQGRNEQFF

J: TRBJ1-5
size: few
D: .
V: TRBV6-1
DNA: TGTGCCAGCAGGGACGTCGAGGGGGATCAGCCCCAGCATTTT
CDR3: CASRDVEGDQPQHF

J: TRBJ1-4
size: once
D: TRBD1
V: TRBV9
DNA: TGTGCCAGCCCGGCGATGGACAGGCACCTTGAAAAACTGTTTTTT
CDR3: CASPAMDRHLEKLFF

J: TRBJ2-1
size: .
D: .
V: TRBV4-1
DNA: TGCGCCAGCAGCCACGGACAGGGAGGGAATGAGCAGTTCTTC
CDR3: CASSHGQGGNEQFF

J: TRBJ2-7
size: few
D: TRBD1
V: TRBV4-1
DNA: TGCGCCAGCACCCAAGAGATAGGACAGGGGGTATTCGAGCAGTACTTC
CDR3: CASTQEIGQGVFEQYF

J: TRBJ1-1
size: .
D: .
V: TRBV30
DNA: TGTGCCTGGATGCTGACCGGGTCGAACACTGAAGCTTTCTTT
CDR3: CAWMLTGSNTEAFF

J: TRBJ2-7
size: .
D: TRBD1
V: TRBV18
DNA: TGTGCCAGCTCACCACCGGCAGGGGGCTCCTACGAGCAGTACTTC
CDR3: CASSPPAGGSYEQYF

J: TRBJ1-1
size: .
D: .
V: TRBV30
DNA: TGTGCCTGGAGTGTCACAGGGAGAACTGAAGCTTTCTTT
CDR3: CAWSVTGRTEAFF

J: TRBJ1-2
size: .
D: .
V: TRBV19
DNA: TGTGCCAGTAGTATTTTTGGAGGGGCCGGTAACTATGGCTACACCTTC
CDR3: CASSIFGGAGNYGYTF

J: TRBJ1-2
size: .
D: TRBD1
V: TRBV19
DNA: TGTGCCAGTAGTGCAAAGGACAGGGCCCATAACTATGGCTACACCTTC
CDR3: CASSAKDRAHNYGYTF

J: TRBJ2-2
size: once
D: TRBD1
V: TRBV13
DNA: TGTGCCAGCAGCTTAAGGAGCCGGGACAGATGGAACACCGGGGAGCTGTTTTTT
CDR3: CASSLRSRDRWNTGELFF

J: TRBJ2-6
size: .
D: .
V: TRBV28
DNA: TGTGCCAGCAGTTTGGGAGGTATCTCTGGGGCCAACGTCCTGACTTTC
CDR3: CASSLGGISGANVLTF

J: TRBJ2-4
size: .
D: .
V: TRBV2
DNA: TGTGCCAGCAGCCCCCCGGGGAGACAGGTCAAAAACATTCAGTACTTC
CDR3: CASSPPGRQVKNIQYF

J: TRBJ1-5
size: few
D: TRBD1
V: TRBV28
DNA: TGTGCCAGCAGCTCGGGACAGGCCACTCAGCCCCAGCATTTT
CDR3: CASSSGQATQPQHF

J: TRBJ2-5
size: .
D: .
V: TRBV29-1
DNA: TGCAGCGCTACCCCAGGACAGATCCAAGAGACCCAGTACTTC
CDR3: CSATPGQIQETQYF

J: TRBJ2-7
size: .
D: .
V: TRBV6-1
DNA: TGTGCCAGCAGTGAGAGGACTATCCTCGAGCAGTACTTC
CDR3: CASSERTILEQYF

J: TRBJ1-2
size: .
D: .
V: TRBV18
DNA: TGTGCCAGCTCACCAGCGGGAAAGTCGTCTAACTATGGCTACACCTTC
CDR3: CASSPAGKSSNYGYTF

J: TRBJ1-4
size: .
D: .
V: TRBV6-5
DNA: TGTGCCAGCAGTGACATGTTCAGGCTGTTTTTT
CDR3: CASSDMFRLFF

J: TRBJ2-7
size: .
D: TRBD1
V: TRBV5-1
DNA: TGCGCCAGCAGGGGCGGGACAGGGTCCGAGTACGAGCAGTACTTC
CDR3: CASRGGTGSEYEQYF

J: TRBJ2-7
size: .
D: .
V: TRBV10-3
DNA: TGTGCCATCAGCTCAACAGAAACCTCGGACGAGCAGTACTTC
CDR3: CAISSTETSDEQYF

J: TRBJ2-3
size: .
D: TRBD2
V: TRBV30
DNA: TGTGCCTTTAGCGGGGGGTTGGATACGCAGTATTTT
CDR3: CAFSGGLDTQYF

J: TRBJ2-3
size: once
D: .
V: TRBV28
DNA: TGTGCCAGCAGTTTACGTCGCAGGGGCACAGATACGCAGTATTTT
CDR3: CASSLRRRGTDTQYF

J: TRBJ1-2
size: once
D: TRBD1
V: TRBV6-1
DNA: TGTGCCAGCAGTGAAGCCCCGGGACAGGGTTACTATGGCTACACCTTC
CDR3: CASSEAPGQGYYGYTF

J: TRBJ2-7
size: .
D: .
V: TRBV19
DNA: TGTGCCAGTAGTGTTCGACAGGAGCTTCCGGGTGAGCAGTACTTC
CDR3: CASSVRQELPGEQYF

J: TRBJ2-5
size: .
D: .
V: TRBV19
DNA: TGTGCCAGTAGTATCTCTCAGCAAGAGACCCAGTACTTC
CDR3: CASSISQQETQYF

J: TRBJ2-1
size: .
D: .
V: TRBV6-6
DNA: TGTGCCAGCAGTAGGACAGTCAATGAGCAGTTCTTC
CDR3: CASSRTVNEQFF

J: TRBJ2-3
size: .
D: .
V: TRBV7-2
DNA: TGTGCCAGCAGCTCTTTTGACAGGACGAGTGGGGATACGCAGTATTTT
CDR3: CASSSFDRTSGDTQYF

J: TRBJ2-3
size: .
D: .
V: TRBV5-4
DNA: TGTGCCAGCAGCCCATCTCAGGACTCCACGCAGTATTTT
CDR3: CASSPSQDSTQYF

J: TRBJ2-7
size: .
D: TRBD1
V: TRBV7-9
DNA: TGTGCCAGCAGCTCCGACAGGGACTCCTACGAGCAGTACTTC
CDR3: CASSSDRDSYEQYF

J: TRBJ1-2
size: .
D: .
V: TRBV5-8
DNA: TGTGCCAGCAGCTTGGCGGTGGACAGCCTTAACTATGGCTACACCTTC
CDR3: CASSLAVDSLNYGYTF

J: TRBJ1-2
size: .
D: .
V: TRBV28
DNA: TGTGCCAGCAGTATGCTCGGACAGCCAACCTCCTATGGCTACACCTTC
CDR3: CASSMLGQPTSYGYTF

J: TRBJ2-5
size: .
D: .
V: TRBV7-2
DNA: TGTGCCAGCAGCTTAGGTCCCCTCGAGACCCAGTACTTC
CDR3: CASSLGPLETQYF

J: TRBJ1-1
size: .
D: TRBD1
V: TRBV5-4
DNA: TGTGCCAGCAGCCCTCGACAGGGCGTGAACACTGAAGCTTTCTTT
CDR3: CASSPRQGVNTEAFF

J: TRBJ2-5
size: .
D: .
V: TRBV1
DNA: TGCACCCCCTGGGCAGTGTGTAAGGGGGCCCAGTACTTC
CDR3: CTPWAVCKGAQYF

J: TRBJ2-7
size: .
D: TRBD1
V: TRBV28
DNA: TGTGCCAGCAGTCCGATAGACAGGGAACCCACCTACGAGCAGTACTTC
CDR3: CASSPIDREPTYEQYF

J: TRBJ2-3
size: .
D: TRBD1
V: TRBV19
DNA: TGTGCCAGTAGTAGACGGGACAGAACAGATACGCAGTATTTT
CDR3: CASSRRDRTDTQYF

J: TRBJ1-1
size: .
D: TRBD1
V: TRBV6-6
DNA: TGTGCCAGCAGGGGACAGGGGACGAACACTGAAGCTTTCTTT
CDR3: CASRGQGTNTEAFF

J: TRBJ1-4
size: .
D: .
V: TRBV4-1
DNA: TGCGCCAGCAGCCAAGATCCGTCAGGACAGCCGAATGAAAAACTGTTTTTT
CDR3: CASSQDPSGQPNEKLFF

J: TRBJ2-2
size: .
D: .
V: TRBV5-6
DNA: TGTGCCAGCAGCCTCCCGGGGGTAAACACCGGGGAGCTGTTTTTT
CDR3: CASSLPGVNTGELFF

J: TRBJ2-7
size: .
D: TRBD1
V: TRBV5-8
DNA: TGTGCCAGCAGCCTAAGCCGTGGGACAGATTTCCTCTACGAGCAGTACTTC
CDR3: CASSLSRGTDFLYEQYF

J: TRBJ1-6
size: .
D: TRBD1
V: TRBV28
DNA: TGTGCCAGCAGTTTTAGGGACAGGGCTGGATCACCCCTCCACTTT
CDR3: CASSFRDRAGSPLHF

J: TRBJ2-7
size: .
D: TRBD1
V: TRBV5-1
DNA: TGCGCCAGCAGCGTTCAGGGGGTCGGCAACGAGCAGTACTTC
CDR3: CASSVQGVGNEQYF

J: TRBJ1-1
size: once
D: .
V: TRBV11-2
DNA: TGTGCCAGCAGCTTGGGGGGGGACATCCCTGAAGCTTTCTTT
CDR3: CASSLGGDIPEAFF

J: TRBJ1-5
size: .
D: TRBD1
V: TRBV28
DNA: TGTGCCAGCAGTCCCGGGACAGGGGGGCACAATCAGCCCCAGCATTTT
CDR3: CASSPGTGGHNQPQHF

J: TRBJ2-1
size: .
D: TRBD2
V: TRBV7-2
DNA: TGTGCCAGCAGCCCATTGGCGGGGGGCCTTTACAATGAGCAGTTCTTC
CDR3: CASSPLAGGLYNEQFF

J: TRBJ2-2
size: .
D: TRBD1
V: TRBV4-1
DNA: TGCGCCAGCAGCCCGGACAGGTTGAGTGGTGGGGAGCTGTTTTTT
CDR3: CASSPDRLSGGELFF

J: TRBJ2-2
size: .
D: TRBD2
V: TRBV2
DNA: TGTGCCAGCAGTGAACGGGGCGGGGGATTAGGCGGGGAGCTGTTTTTT
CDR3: CASSERGGGLGGELFF